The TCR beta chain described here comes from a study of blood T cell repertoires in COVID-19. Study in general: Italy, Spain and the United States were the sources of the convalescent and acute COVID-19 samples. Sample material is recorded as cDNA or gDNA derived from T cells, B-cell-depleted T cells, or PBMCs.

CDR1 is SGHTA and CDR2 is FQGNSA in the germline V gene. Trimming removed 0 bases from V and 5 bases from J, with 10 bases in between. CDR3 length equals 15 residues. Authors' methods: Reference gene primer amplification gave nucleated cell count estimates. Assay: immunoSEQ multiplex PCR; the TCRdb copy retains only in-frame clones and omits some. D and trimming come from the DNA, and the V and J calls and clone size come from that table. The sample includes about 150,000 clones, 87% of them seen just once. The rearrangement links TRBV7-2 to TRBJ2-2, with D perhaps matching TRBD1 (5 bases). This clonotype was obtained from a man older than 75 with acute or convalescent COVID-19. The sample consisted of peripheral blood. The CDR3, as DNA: TGTGCCAGCAGCTTAGCGGACATGACGACCGGGGAGCTGTTTTTT. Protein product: CASSLADMTTGELFF. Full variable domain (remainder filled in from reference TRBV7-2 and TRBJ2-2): GAGVSQSPSNKVTEKGKDVELRCDPISGHTALYWYRQSLGQGLEFLIYFQGNSAPDKSGLPSDRFSAERTGGSVSTLTIQRTQQEDSAVYLCASSLADMTTGELFFGEGSRLTVL.